The 31 T cell receptor beta chains reported below all come from one sample, sequenced in a study of blood T cells in healthy people across ages. Through a sample-barcoded 5' primer and a J-beta primer mix, a second PCR was run for roughly 7 to 11 cycles. TCRdb fed the 5' RACE reads into MiXCR, producing one record per CDR3 protein. The data hold about 1.4 million distinct CDR3 sequences, with roughly 59% observed a single time. The sequenced sample was blood. The receptors were sampled from a man younger than 30 in good health.

V and J are TRBV6-5 and TRBJ2-2; 7 bases map to TRBD1. The V gene end was trimmed by 5 bases and the J gene end by 9 bases; junction bases not matched to a gene: 6. This CDR3 comprises 13 residues. Germline-derived CDR1 and CDR2 are MNHEY and SVGAGI. The CDR3 sequence: CASSPQTGRELFF. The CDR3 DNA follows: TGTGCCAGCAGTCCCCAGACAGGGCGGGAGCTGTTTTTT.

The chain links TRBV7-7 to TRBJ2-1; 13 nucleotides agree with TRBD2. The DNA end is a closer match to TRBJ2-7, so the J assignment may be wrong. Looked up from germline, CDR1 is SSHAT and CDR2 is FNYEAQ (reference sequence). This CDR3 is built from 15 residues. The chain's CDR3 is CASSPGLAGHNEQYF. CDR3 DNA: TGTGCCAGCAGCCCGGGACTAGCGGGACACAATGAGCAGTACTTC.

The chain has TRBV10-3 and TRBJ2-1, with 7 bases lining up with TRBD2. V lost 8 bases and J lost 3; bases outside the gene matches: 7. The CDR3 totals 14 residues. Germline CDR1 and CDR2: ENHRY and SYGVKD. CDR3 amino acids: CAIAERGDYNEQFF. The CDR3 DNA reads as TGTGCCATCGCCGAGCGGGGAGACTACAATGAGCAGTTCTTC.

V gene TRBV7-2 combines with J gene TRBJ2-1; 9 nucleotides align to TRBD1. CDR3 length: 16 residues. Germline lookup yields CDR1 SGHTA and CDR2 FQGNSA. V trimming: 3 bases; J trimming: 2 bases; junction bases outside the gene matches: 5. CDR3 region: CASSFRTGVPYNEQFF. The CDR3 nucleotides read TGTGCCAGCAGCTTCCGGACAGGGGTCCCCTACAATGAGCAGTTCTTC.

This clonotype has more than one count but fewer than ten. Since a much larger clone is just one base distant, this may be a read error. The chain joins TRBV20-1 to TRBJ2-3, with 11 bases that match TRBD1. The CDR3 loop spans 17 amino acids. V was clipped by 1 base and J by 1 base; unmatched bases: 7. Germline V gene lookup returns CDR1 DFQATT and CDR2 SNEGSKA (reference sequence). CDR3 in amino acids: CSARVATGQGGTDTQYF. Here the CDR3 DNA reads TGCAGTGCTAGAGTCGCCACGGGACAGGGGGGCACAGATACGCAGTATTTT.

V usage is TRBV29-1 and J usage is TRBJ2-6, with D possibly being TRBD1 (5 bases). Germline V lookup: CDR1 SQVTM, CDR2 ANQGSEA. The CDR3 has 15 amino acids. The germline V and J ends were trimmed by 4 bases and 4 bases, with 14 bases remaining between them. The CDR3 region is CSVAGQGSGANVLTF. The CDR3 bases are TGCAGCGTTGCTGGCCAGGGATCCGGGGCCAACGTCCTGACTTTC.

This chain connects TRBV7-9 to TRBJ2-5, with D possibly matching TRBD2 (5 bases). Germline CDR1 SEHNR, CDR2 FQNEAQ (reference sequence). Trimming took 6 bases from V and 3 from J, leaving 17 bases between them. CDR3 length equals 15 residues. The CDR3 reads CASSARGSEEETQYF. The CDR3 bases are TGTGCCAGCAGTGCCCGGGGTTCTGAAGAAGAGACCCAGTACTTC.

The chain links TRBV29-1 to TRBJ2-7; possibly TRBD2 for D (5 bases). CDR3 length equals 14 residues. Germline lookup yields CDR1 SQVTM and CDR2 ANQGSEA. Trimming stripped 2 bases from V and 2 bases from J, with 13 bases between. CDR3 nucleotide sequence: TGCAGCGTTGAAACCGAGTGGGGAGCCTACGAGCAGTACTTC. It yields the protein CSVETEWGAYEQYF.

The J gene is TRBJ2-1, the V gene TRBV3-1, with unresolved D. This CDR3 spans 15 amino acids. Germline CDR1 reads LGHDT; CDR2 reads YNNKEL (reference sequence). Trimming cost V 1 base and J 5 bases, with 12 bases left between them. CDR3 DNA sequence: TGTGCCAGCAGCCAAGTGATTAAGGTCCACAATGAGCAGTTCTTC. Protein sequence: CASSQVIKVHNEQFF.

The chain couples TRBV7-9 to TRBJ2-1; TRBD2 agrees at 10 bases. The trim removed 6 bases at V and 5 bases at J, leaving 7 bases unmatched. Per germline, CDR1 SEHNR and CDR2 FQNEAQ (reference sequence). This CDR3 has 15 amino acids. This CDR3 is CASSAGLADDNEQFF. DNA of the CDR3: TGTGCCAGCAGTGCCGGACTAGCGGACGACAATGAGCAGTTCTTC.

This chain connects TRBV7-2 to TRBJ2-7; D might be TRBD1 or TRBD2, each matching 5 bases. This CDR3 is 11 amino acids long. Germline V CDR1 and CDR2: SGHTA, FQGNSA. V was trimmed by 1 base and J by 9 bases, leaving 7 bases between them. The CDR3 is CASSLGDLQYF. The CDR3 DNA sequence: TGTGCCAGCAGCTTAGGGGACCTGCAGTACTTC.

The chain recombines TRBV20-1 with TRBJ2-1, with D tentatively TRBD2 (5 bases). This CDR3 is 12 amino acids long. The V and J ends lost 6 bases and 3 bases respectively, with 9 bases between them. The germline V gene encodes CDR1 DFQATT and CDR2 SNEGSKA (reference sequence). In DNA form, the CDR3 reads TGCAGTGCCCCGGGGTTCTACAATGAGCAGTTCTTC. Translated, it gives CSAPGFYNEQFF.

The V call is TRBV11-2, the J call TRBJ2-4; D is uncertain. This CDR3 is built from 16 residues. The ends were cut back, 1 base at V and 2 bases at J, with 12 bases in the middle. Per the germline V gene, CDR1 is SGHAT and CDR2 is FQNNGV. The CDR3 nucleotides read TGTGCCAGCAGCTTAGCTTGGAAAGGGACCAAAAACATTCAGTACTTC. This sequence encodes CASSLAWKGTKNIQYF.

J is TRBJ2-7 and V is TRBV7-2; TRBD1 agrees at 9 bases. Germline loops: CDR1 SGHTA, CDR2 FQGNSA. CDR3 size: 16 residues. The DNA for the CDR3 is TGTGCAACAGGACAGGGGAGGTTACTAGCCTCCTACGAGCAGTACTTC. Its protein product is CATGQGRLLASYEQYF.

The chain joins TRBV7-6 to TRBJ2-3, with 7 bases lining up with TRBD1. V was pared by 5 bases and J by 5 bases, with 4 bases of the junction left unmatched. The CDR3 spans 13 residues. Germline CDR1 and CDR2: SGHVS and FNYEAQ. The chain's CDR3 is CASSGRTGDTQYF. The CDR3 DNA is TGTGCCAGCAGCGGGCGGACAGGAGATACGCAGTATTTT.

The V and J genes are TRBV7-9 and TRBJ2-4, with 8 bases matching TRBD2. The tail of the sequence fits TRBJ2-7 better, so the J call may be wrong. Germline CDR1 is SEHNR and CDR2 is FQNEAQ (reference sequence). This CDR3 is built from 15 residues. DNA for the CDR3: TGTGCCAGCAGCTCCCCAGCGGGAGAGGGACTCGAGCAGTACTTC. Its translation is CASSSPAGEGLEQYF.

This chain links TRBV10-3 with TRBJ2-2; D is ambiguous. V was pared by 2 bases and J by 1 base, with 5 bases between. Per germline, CDR1 ENHRY and CDR2 SYGVKD. The CDR3 consists of 14 residues. This chain's CDR3 is CAISERGNTGELFF. CDR3 DNA: TGTGCCATCAGTGAGCGTGGGAACACCGGGGAGCTGTTTTTT.

The genes are TRBV12-3 or TRBV12-4 and TRBJ1-2, with 11 nucleotides matching TRBD1. J gave up 6 bases and V 5 bases, and 5 bases lay outside the gene matches. This CDR3 is built from 14 residues. CDR3 nucleotide sequence: TGTGCCAGCAGTCCCGGGACAGGGGGAAATGGCTACACCTTC. It is translated as CASSPGTGGNGYTF.

The chain links TRBV6-5 to TRBJ2-4; D is tentatively TRBD1 or TRBD2 (5 bases each). V lost 0 bases, J lost 13 bases, and 16 bases lay in between. In germline, CDR1 is MNHEY, CDR2 SVGAGI. CDR3 length: 14 amino acids. CDR3 amino acids: CASSYSMAVGEQYF. Written as DNA, the CDR3 is TGTGCCAGCAGTTACTCGATGGCGGTGGGGGAGCAGTACTTC.

The chain links TRBV27 to TRBJ2-5; 7 bases line up with TRBD1. The J call may be wrong; the DNA end is better matched by TRBJ2-7. This CDR3 has 15 residues. Germline CDR1 reads MNHEY; CDR2 reads SMNVEV (reference sequence). The CDR3 bases are TGTGCCAGCAGTCCGATGACAGGGACCCCATACGAGCAGTACTTC. The encoded protein is CASSPMTGTPYEQYF.

The chain employs TRBV11-1 and TRBJ1-1; D uncertain. The CDR3 extends over 14 amino acids. V lost 3 bases, J lost 1 base, and 9 bases lay in between. The germline CDR1 and CDR2 sequences are SGHAT and FQDESV (reference sequence). The CDR3 here is CASSLFRANTEAFF. The DNA of the CDR3 is TGTGCCAGCAGCTTGTTCCGAGCGAACACTGAAGCTTTCTTT.

The genes are TRBV11-2 and TRBJ1-4; D is unresolved. The CDR3 is 13 amino acids. Germline V gene data show CDR1 as SGHAT and CDR2 as FQNNGV. Trimming removed 6 bases from V and 8 bases from J, with 13 bases in between. The CDR3 DNA follows: TGTGCCAGCAGACGAGCCCCGACGGAAAAACTGTTTTTT. It is translated as CASRRAPTEKLFF.

The chain couples TRBV4-3 to TRBJ1-6, with TRBD1 as a possible D gene (5 bases). Germline V gives CDR1 LGHNA, CDR2 YSLEER. The V gene lost 0 bases and the J gene lost 8 bases, with 17 bases spanning the gap. CDR3 length: 17 residues. CDR3 region: CASSQDAGSGNHSPLHF. In nucleotides, the CDR3 is TGCGCCAGCAGCCAAGATGCGGGATCAGGGAACCATTCACCCCTCCACTTT.

This clonotype has just a few counts. The chain couples TRBV20-1 to TRBJ2-7; TRBD1 or TRBD2 may be the D gene (6 bases each). Trimming left V 4 bases short and J 2 bases short, with 15 bases between. The CDR3 contains 14 residues. CDR1 DFQATT and CDR2 SNEGSKA come from the germline V gene (reference sequence). CDR3 loop: CSAKRGAPAYEQYF. CDR3 in DNA: TGCAGTGCTAAGAGGGGGGCACCAGCCTACGAGCAGTACTTC.

Only one count was recorded for this clonotype. CDR3 sequence (DNA): TGTGCCAGCTCACCACCGCGCGGGAGGGCTTTCTTT. This codes for CASSPPRGRAFF. V and J are TRBV18 and TRBJ1-1; D is undetermined. The CDR3 contains 12 residues. Between the trimmed V and J ends, which lost 0 bases and 11 bases, there was a span of 10 bases. Per the germline V gene, CDR1 is KGHSH and CDR2 is LQKENI.

This clonotype has more than one count but fewer than ten. The J gene is TRBJ2-7, the V gene TRBV4-3, with D perhaps TRBD1 (6 bases). Germline loops: CDR1 LGHNA, CDR2 YSLEER. The CDR3 has 18 amino acids. V was cut by 0 bases and J by 4 bases, with 22 bases left in between. CDR3 residues: CASSQDLSVEGEVYEQYF. CDR3 nucleotide sequence: TGCGCCAGCAGCCAAGATCTAAGCGTAGAGGGGGAAGTTTACGAGCAGTACTTC.

This clonotype has only a few counts. CDR3 residues: CSVQGRFEQYF. The CDR3 bases are TGCAGCGTTCAAGGGAGGTTCGAGCAGTACTTC. The rearrangement links TRBV29-1 to TRBJ2-7, with a weak D call TRBD2 (6 bases). The CDR3 length is 11 residues. Germline CDR1 and CDR2: SQVTM and ANQGSEA. V was trimmed by 5 bases and J by 6 bases, leaving 11 bases between them.

The chain links TRBV7-9 to TRBJ1-2; D ambiguous. The CDR3 has 16 amino acids. In germline, CDR1 is SEHNR, CDR2 FQNEAQ (reference sequence). Trimming pared 5 bases from V and 1 base from J, leaving 17 bases between. The CDR3 nucleotides are TGTGCCAGCAGCCGTCCGGGCCTAAGATTTAACTATGGCTACACCTTC. Translating it yields CASSRPGLRFNYGYTF.

The chain joins TRBV27 to TRBJ2-1; 11 bases align to TRBD1. The CDR3 has 14 amino acids. J was trimmed by 10 bases and V by 3 bases; bases with no gene match: 5. Germline CDR1 is MNHEY and CDR2 is SMNVEV (reference sequence). The CDR3 is CASSLDRGQGEQFF. CDR3 DNA sequence: TGTGCCAGCAGTTTGGACAGGGGGCAGGGGGAGCAGTTCTTC.

In its sample, this clonotype was seen a few times. CDR3 nucleotides: TGCAGCGTTGAAACGGGTGGGGGAGCTTTCTTT. It encodes CSVETGGGAFF. The V gene is TRBV29-1, the J gene TRBJ1-1; possibly TRBD1 for D (5 bases). V lost 2 bases to trimming and J lost 10 bases, with 11 bases between them. This CDR3 has 11 residues. The germline V gene encodes CDR1 SQVTM and CDR2 ANQGSEA. Filled out from reference TRBV29-1 and TRBJ1-1, the complete variable domain reads SAVISQKPSRDICQRGTSLTIQCQVDSQVTMMFWYRQQPGQSLTLIATANQGSEATYESGFVIDKFPISRPNLTFSTLTVSNMSPEDSSIYLCSVETGGGAFFGQGTRLTVV.

V usage is TRBV7-9 and J usage is TRBJ1-2; no clear D gene. V lost 1 base, J lost 4 bases, and 10 bases lay in between. This CDR3 region has 14 residues. From germline, CDR1 is SEHNR and CDR2 FQNEAQ (reference sequence). CDR3 sequence reads: CASSLESDLYGYTF. CDR3 bases: TGTGCCAGCAGCTTAGAGAGTGACCTCTATGGCTACACCTTC. Combining the CDR3 with reference TRBV7-9 and TRBJ1-2 gives the whole variable domain DTGVSQNPRHKITKRGQNVTFRCDPISEHNRLYWYRQTLGQGPEFLTYFQNEAQLEKSRLLSDRFSAERPKGSFSTLEIQRTEQGDSAMYLCASSLESDLYGYTFGSGTRLTVV.